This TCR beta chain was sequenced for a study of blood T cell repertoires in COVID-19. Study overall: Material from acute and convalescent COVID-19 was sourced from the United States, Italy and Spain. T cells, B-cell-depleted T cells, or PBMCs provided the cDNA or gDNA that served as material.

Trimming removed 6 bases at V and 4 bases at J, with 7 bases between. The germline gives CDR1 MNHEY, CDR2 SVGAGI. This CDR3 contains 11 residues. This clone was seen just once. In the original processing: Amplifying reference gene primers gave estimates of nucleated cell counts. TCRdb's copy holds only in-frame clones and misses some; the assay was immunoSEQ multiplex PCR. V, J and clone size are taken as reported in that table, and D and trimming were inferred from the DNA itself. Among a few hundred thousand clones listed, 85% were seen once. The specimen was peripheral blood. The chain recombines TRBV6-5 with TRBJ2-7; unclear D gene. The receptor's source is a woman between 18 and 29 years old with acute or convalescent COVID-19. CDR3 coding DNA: TGTGCCAGCAGAACAGCTTACGAGCAGTACTTC. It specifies CASRTAYEQYF.